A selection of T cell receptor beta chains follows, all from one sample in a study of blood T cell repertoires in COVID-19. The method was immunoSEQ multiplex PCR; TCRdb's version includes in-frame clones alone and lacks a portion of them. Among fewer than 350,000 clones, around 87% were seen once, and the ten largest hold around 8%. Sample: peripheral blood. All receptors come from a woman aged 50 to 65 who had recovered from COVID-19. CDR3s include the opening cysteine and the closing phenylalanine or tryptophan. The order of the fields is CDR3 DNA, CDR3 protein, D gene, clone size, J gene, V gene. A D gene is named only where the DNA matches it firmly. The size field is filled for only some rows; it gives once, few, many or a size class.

CDR3nt: TGTGCCAGCAGCCTTACCGGGACTTATAATTTGGGGTCCTACAATGAGCAGTTCTTC
CDR3aa: CASSLTGTYNLGSYNEQFF
d_gene: .
abundance: many
j_gene: TRBJ2-1
v_gene: TRBV9

CDR3nt: TGTGCCAGCAGCTTAGAGTGGGGAGCGGAATCCTACAATGAGCAGTTCTTC
CDR3aa: CASSLEWGAESYNEQFF
d_gene: .
abundance: many
j_gene: TRBJ2-1
v_gene: TRBV13

CDR3nt: TGTGCCAGCAGCCCAGGGGGTATTAACACCATATATTTT
CDR3aa: CASSPGGINTIYF
d_gene: TRBD1
abundance: .
j_gene: TRBJ1-3
v_gene: TRBV7-2

CDR3nt: TGTGCCAGCGACGGCGGACGGGATACCTACGAGCAGTACTTC
CDR3aa: CASDGGRDTYEQYF
d_gene: .
abundance: .
j_gene: TRBJ2-7
v_gene: TRBV10-3

CDR3nt: TGCGCCAGCAGCTTGGAGGCAGGAATCACCGGGGAGCTGTTTTTT
CDR3aa: CASSLEAGITGELFF
d_gene: .
abundance: .
j_gene: TRBJ2-2
v_gene: TRBV5-1

CDR3nt: TGTGCCAGCAGCGCCACTCACCAAGAGACCCAGTACTTC
CDR3aa: CASSATHQETQYF
d_gene: .
abundance: .
j_gene: TRBJ2-5
v_gene: TRBV9

CDR3nt: TGTGCCAGCAGCTTAGAACGAGGAAATCAGCCCCAGCATTTT
CDR3aa: CASSLERGNQPQHF
d_gene: .
abundance: .
j_gene: TRBJ1-5
v_gene: TRBV7-9

CDR3nt: TGTGCCAGCAGCGCCCGGGACAGGGGGGGGGCTGAAGCTTTCTTT
CDR3aa: CASSARDRGGAEAFF
d_gene: TRBD1
abundance: .
j_gene: TRBJ1-1
v_gene: TRBV7-2

CDR3nt: TGTGCCAGCAGTTTGGTATCAGGCGGGGAGCTGTTTTTT
CDR3aa: CASSLVSGGELFF
d_gene: .
abundance: .
j_gene: TRBJ2-2
v_gene: TRBV28

CDR3nt: TGTGCCAGCAGCCAGGGGCTAGCGGGGTTCACAGATACGCAGTATTTT
CDR3aa: CASSQGLAGFTDTQYF
d_gene: TRBD2
abundance: .
j_gene: TRBJ2-3
v_gene: TRBV3-1/TRBV3-2

CDR3nt: TGTGCCAGCAACAGGGTAACGAGCAATCAGCCCCAGCATTTT
CDR3aa: CASNRVTSNQPQHF
d_gene: .
abundance: few
j_gene: TRBJ1-5
v_gene: TRBV28

CDR3nt: TGTGCCAGCTCAACAACAAGGGGGAATAATGAAAAACTGTTTTTT
CDR3aa: CASSTTRGNNEKLFF
d_gene: .
abundance: .
j_gene: TRBJ1-4
v_gene: TRBV18

CDR3nt: TGTGCCAGCAGCGTAGGCCCTCTATTTGGAAACACCATATATTTT
CDR3aa: CASSVGPLFGNTIYF
d_gene: .
abundance: .
j_gene: TRBJ1-3
v_gene: TRBV9

CDR3nt: TGTGCCAGCAGCTCCGGGATTAACAATGAGCAGTTCTTC
CDR3aa: CASSSGINNEQFF
d_gene: .
abundance: once
j_gene: TRBJ2-1
v_gene: TRBV5-6

CDR3nt: TGTGCCAGTAGCACAGGGGGTACTGAAGCTTTCTTT
CDR3aa: CASSTGGTEAFF
d_gene: TRBD1
abundance: .
j_gene: TRBJ1-1
v_gene: TRBV28

CDR3nt: TGTGCCAGCAGCTCACAGGTGGGCCCTAGCACAGATACGCAGTATTTT
CDR3aa: CASSSQVGPSTDTQYF
d_gene: .
abundance: .
j_gene: TRBJ2-3
v_gene: TRBV5-4

CDR3nt: TGTGCCAGCGGCGCGGGGGGGCTCAACACTGAAGCTTTCTTT
CDR3aa: CASGAGGLNTEAFF
d_gene: .
abundance: .
j_gene: TRBJ1-1
v_gene: TRBV9

CDR3nt: TGTGCCTGGAGTCCACCAGGAAATCAGCCCCAGCATTTT
CDR3aa: CAWSPPGNQPQHF
d_gene: .
abundance: .
j_gene: TRBJ1-5
v_gene: TRBV30

CDR3nt: TGTGCCAGCCAGGGGGGACCCTTTAGCAATCAGCCCCAGCATTTT
CDR3aa: CASQGGPFSNQPQHF
d_gene: .
abundance: .
j_gene: TRBJ1-5
v_gene: TRBV21-1

CDR3nt: TGTGCCAGCAGCCAAGACCGAGCGGGGGGCGGGGATACGCAGTATTTT
CDR3aa: CASSQDRAGGGDTQYF
d_gene: TRBD2
abundance: .
j_gene: TRBJ2-3
v_gene: TRBV3-1/TRBV3-2

CDR3nt: TGTGCCAGCAAGGGGGCAAGCAATCAGCCCCAGCATTTT
CDR3aa: CASKGASNQPQHF
d_gene: TRBD1
abundance: .
j_gene: TRBJ1-5
v_gene: TRBV2

CDR3nt: TGTGCCAGCAGCTCCCGGGACAACAATGAGCAGTTCTTC
CDR3aa: CASSSRDNNEQFF
d_gene: .
abundance: .
j_gene: TRBJ2-1
v_gene: TRBV13

CDR3nt: TGTGCCAGCAGTTTGCCCCTAGGGAGTTTGCAGTTCTTC
CDR3aa: CASSLPLGSLQFF
d_gene: .
abundance: .
j_gene: TRBJ2-1
v_gene: TRBV28

CDR3nt: TGTGCCAGCAGTCTCGAGGACTGGAATTCACCCCTCCACTTT
CDR3aa: CASSLEDWNSPLHF
d_gene: .
abundance: .
j_gene: TRBJ1-6
v_gene: TRBV28

CDR3nt: TGCAGTGCTAGTTCTAGTCGGGGGAGGCCTTTTCACTACGAGCAGTACTTC
CDR3aa: CSASSSRGRPFHYEQYF
d_gene: .
abundance: .
j_gene: TRBJ2-7
v_gene: TRBV20-1

CDR3nt: TGTGCCAGCAGCGGAAAAGCGGGAGTCGACACCGGGGAGCTGTTTTTT
CDR3aa: CASSGKAGVDTGELFF
d_gene: TRBD2
abundance: .
j_gene: TRBJ2-2
v_gene: TRBV9

CDR3nt: TGTGCCAGCAGCTTATTTGGGGGGTTGGCGGGGTCCTACGAGCAGTACTTC
CDR3aa: CASSLFGGLAGSYEQYF
d_gene: .
abundance: .
j_gene: TRBJ2-7
v_gene: TRBV13

CDR3nt: TGTGCCAGCTCACCCCTACCTCCGGGGGGTAGAAACTATGGCTACACCTTC
CDR3aa: CASSPLPPGGRNYGYTF
d_gene: .
abundance: .
j_gene: TRBJ1-2
v_gene: TRBV18

CDR3nt: TGTGCCAGCAGCCAGCAGGACAAGCATGGGACTGAAGCTTTCTTT
CDR3aa: CASSQQDKHGTEAFF
d_gene: .
abundance: .
j_gene: TRBJ1-1
v_gene: TRBV3-1/TRBV3-2

CDR3nt: TGTGCCAGCAGCCTTATGGGCAGGTCCACCGGGGAGCTGTTTTTT
CDR3aa: CASSLMGRSTGELFF
d_gene: .
abundance: few
j_gene: TRBJ2-2
v_gene: TRBV7-9

CDR3nt: TGCGCCAGCAGTGAGTTCAACAGGGGAGCGCGAGATACGCAGTATTTT
CDR3aa: CASSEFNRGARDTQYF
d_gene: TRBD1
abundance: .
j_gene: TRBJ2-3
v_gene: TRBV10-1

CDR3nt: TGTGCCGGAAGCGGCTTGGTTGGCCTCCCAAGAGGGGGCTTTGGAAACACCATATATTTT
CDR3aa: CAGSGLVGLPRGGFGNTIYF
d_gene: TRBD1
abundance: .
j_gene: TRBJ1-3
v_gene: TRBV5-3

CDR3nt: TGTGCCAGTAGTATCGGCTTCGCAGGGATCTCTGGAAACACCATATATTTT
CDR3aa: CASSIGFAGISGNTIYF
d_gene: .
abundance: .
j_gene: TRBJ1-3
v_gene: TRBV19

CDR3nt: TGTGCCAGCAGTGTGAGAAGCGGGGGTATAGATACGCAGTATTTT
CDR3aa: CASSVRSGGIDTQYF
d_gene: TRBD2
abundance: once
j_gene: TRBJ2-3
v_gene: TRBV5-4

CDR3nt: TGCAGCGGTTATTATTTAAACAGGGAAGCACAGAACACTGAAGCTTTCTTT
CDR3aa: CSGYYLNREAQNTEAFF
d_gene: .
abundance: .
j_gene: TRBJ1-1
v_gene: TRBV29-1

CDR3nt: TGTGCCAGCAGCGGCGCCGGGACTAGCGGTGGCGGGGAGCTGTTTTTT
CDR3aa: CASSGAGTSGGGELFF
d_gene: TRBD2
abundance: few
j_gene: TRBJ2-2
v_gene: TRBV11-3

CDR3nt: TGTGCCAGCAGCTTAGGCAGGGGGAACACCGGGGAGCTGTTTTTT
CDR3aa: CASSLGRGNTGELFF
d_gene: .
abundance: .
j_gene: TRBJ2-2
v_gene: TRBV13

CDR3nt: TGTGCCAGCAGATCACAGGGGGCGCGGGACGGGGAGCTGTTTTTT
CDR3aa: CASRSQGARDGELFF
d_gene: TRBD1
abundance: .
j_gene: TRBJ2-2
v_gene: TRBV28

CDR3nt: TGTGCCACCAGAACCGACAGCCGTCATCAGCCCCAGCATTTT
CDR3aa: CATRTDSRHQPQHF
d_gene: .
abundance: .
j_gene: TRBJ1-5
v_gene: TRBV15

CDR3nt: TGTGCCAGCAGCCAAGAGAGGCAGCCGCCCTACGAGCAGTACTTC
CDR3aa: CASSQERQPPYEQYF
d_gene: .
abundance: .
j_gene: TRBJ2-7
v_gene: TRBV3-1/TRBV3-2

CDR3nt: TGCGCCAGCAGCCAAGATCCATTGGCTAGCTACAATGAGCAGTTCTTC
CDR3aa: CASSQDPLASYNEQFF
d_gene: .
abundance: once
j_gene: TRBJ2-1
v_gene: TRBV4-3

CDR3nt: TGTGCCAGCTCCCGAACCGGGGACAGCACCGGGGAGCTGTTTTTT
CDR3aa: CASSRTGDSTGELFF
d_gene: TRBD1
abundance: .
j_gene: TRBJ2-2
v_gene: TRBV7-3

CDR3nt: TGTGCCAGTAGTGAGGGTCAGCCCCAGCATTTT
CDR3aa: CASSEGQPQHF
d_gene: .
abundance: .
j_gene: TRBJ1-5
v_gene: TRBV19

CDR3nt: TGTGCCAGCAGCCAAGGAATCGGGACTAGCGGGACTTACGAGCAGTACTTC
CDR3aa: CASSQGIGTSGTYEQYF
d_gene: TRBD2
abundance: once
j_gene: TRBJ2-7
v_gene: TRBV3-1/TRBV3-2

CDR3nt: TGTGCCAGCTCAGGAGGACAGGGGTCTGGAAACACCATATATTTT
CDR3aa: CASSGGQGSGNTIYF
d_gene: TRBD1
abundance: .
j_gene: TRBJ1-3
v_gene: TRBV18

CDR3nt: TGTGCCAGCAGCACTCACCAGGGGTACAATTCACCCCTCCACTTT
CDR3aa: CASSTHQGYNSPLHF
d_gene: .
abundance: .
j_gene: TRBJ1-6
v_gene: TRBV3-1/TRBV3-2

CDR3nt: TGTGCCAGCAGCGTAGGGGCAGGGCCCCTCCAAGAGACCCAGTACTTC
CDR3aa: CASSVGAGPLQETQYF
d_gene: .
abundance: .
j_gene: TRBJ2-5
v_gene: TRBV9

CDR3nt: TGTGCCTGCGGGGAGTATTACGAGCAGTACTTC
CDR3aa: CACGEYYEQYF
d_gene: .
abundance: .
j_gene: TRBJ2-7
v_gene: TRBV30